The rows below give T cell receptor beta chains drawn from one sample of a study of T cell changes during pregnancy in multiple sclerosis. TCRdb's table, derived via immunoSEQ multiplex PCR, lists solely in-frame clones and lacks some. The sample yields about 59,000 clones, approximately 91% seen once. The sequencing used peripheral blood, collected in the second trimester of pregnancy. The receptors here all came from a female donor with multiple sclerosis, enrolled in a pregnancy study. The CDR3 runs from the conserved cysteine through the conserved F or W. Each record gives: V gene, J gene, CDR3 length, CDR3 protein.

TRBV30,TRBJ1-4,13,CAWNSGQGEKLFF
TRBV7-8,TRBJ2-7,13,CASSPWGAYEQYF
TRBV7-2,TRBJ1-1,13,CASSSQRGTEAFF
TRBV7-9,TRBJ1-1,16,CASSLPGQGMNTEAFF
TRBV7-7,TRBJ2-5,14,CASSLPGLGETQYF
TRBV19,TRBJ1-3,14,CASSIDYSGNTIYF
TRBV4-2,TRBJ2-5,14,CASSPGTTPETQYF
TRBV29-1,TRBJ1-1,15,CSAAGTAITYTEAFF
TRBV6-5,TRBJ2-5,14,CASSQTGMRETQYF
TRBV27,TRBJ2-7,15,CASSLFGGKEYEQYF
TRBV11-2,TRBJ2-7,14,CASSPNRGVGEQYF
TRBV11-2,TRBJ2-1,15,CASSLVVGGHNEQFF
TRBV5-6,TRBJ1-1,16,CASEDPGQGSRTEAFF
TRBV29-1,TRBJ2-5,13,CSGRTSGGETQYF
TRBV18,TRBJ2-5,14,CASSPSGGGLSQYF
TRBV2,TRBJ1-3,13,CASSVVGGNTIYF
TRBV11-2,TRBJ1-1,18,CASSPAPRGTGWNTEAFF
TRBV19,TRBJ2-1,20,CASSSLTGASYPPWVNEQFF